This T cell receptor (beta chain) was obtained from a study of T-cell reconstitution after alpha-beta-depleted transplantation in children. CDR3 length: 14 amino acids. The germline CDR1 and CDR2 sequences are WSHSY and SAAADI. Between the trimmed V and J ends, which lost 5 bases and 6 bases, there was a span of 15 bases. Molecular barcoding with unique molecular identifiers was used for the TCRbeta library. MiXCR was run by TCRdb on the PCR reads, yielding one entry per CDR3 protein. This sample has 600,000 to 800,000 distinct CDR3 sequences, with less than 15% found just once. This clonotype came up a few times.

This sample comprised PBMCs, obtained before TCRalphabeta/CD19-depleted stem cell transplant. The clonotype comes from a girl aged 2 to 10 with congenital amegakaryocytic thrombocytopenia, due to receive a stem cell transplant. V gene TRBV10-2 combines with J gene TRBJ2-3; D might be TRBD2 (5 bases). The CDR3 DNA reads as TGCGCCAGCAGTATGCTAGCATCAATGGATACGCAGTATTTT. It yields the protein CASSMLASMDTQYF.